Below are 9 T cell receptor beta chains sequenced from a single sample in a study of blood T cell repertoires in COVID-19. Assay: immunoSEQ multiplex PCR; the TCRdb copy retains only in-frame clones and omits some. The sample yields some 200,000 clones, 86% seen once. Material: PBMCs or T cells enriched from blood (not recorded which). These receptors originate from a woman between 45 and 65 years old in a cohort exposed to, infected with or recovered from COVID-19 (not recorded which).

This clone was observed a handful of times. The rearrangement links TRBV6-2 or TRBV6-3 to TRBJ1-5; TRBD1 aligns across 8 bases. V was clipped by 0 bases and J by 4 bases; unmatched bases: 5. Germline loops: CDR1 MNHEY, CDR2 SVGEGT. The CDR3 contains 16 residues. The CDR3 region has the DNA TGTGCCAGCAGTTACTCCAGGGGGCGCGGGAATCAGCCCCAGCATTTT. This encodes CASSYSRGRGNQPQHF.

This chain joins TRBV11-2 and TRBJ1-6; 7 bases line up with TRBD1. The length of the CDR3 is 14 residues. V lost 8 bases and J lost 0; bases outside the gene matches: 1. Germline V gives CDR1 SGHAT, CDR2 FQNNGV. The CDR3: CASGQVSYNSPLHF. As DNA, the CDR3 is TGTGCCAGCGGACAGGTCTCCTATAATTCACCCCTCCACTTT.

This clone has just one count. The chain joins TRBV14 to TRBJ1-1; D remains unclear. Germline V gives CDR1 SGHDN, CDR2 FVKESK. The CDR3 extends over 11 amino acids. With 4 bases removed from V and 7 bases from J, the gap between germline ends came to 7 bases. CDR3 loop: CASSRFSEAFF. DNA of the CDR3: TGTGCCAGCAGCCGGTTCAGTGAAGCTTTCTTT.

The chain is built from TRBV18 and TRBJ2-2, with unresolved D. Germline V lookup: CDR1 KGHSH, CDR2 LQKENI. The CDR3 spans 16 residues. Trimming stripped 2 bases from V and 8 bases from J, with 18 bases between. The CDR3: CASSPIATPSAGELFF. CDR3 sequence (DNA): TGTGCCAGCTCACCAATCGCAACGCCTTCAGCGGGGGAGCTGTTTTTT.

The chain carries TRBV13 and TRBJ2-7, with 7 nucleotides matching TRBD1. This CDR3 region has 13 residues. J gave up 2 bases and V 5 bases, and 3 bases lay outside the gene matches. Germline-derived CDR1 and CDR2 are PRHDT and FYEKMQ (reference sequence). The CDR3 DNA reads as TGTGCCAGCAGCCACGGGACAGCCTACGAGCAGTACTTC. The encoded protein is CASSHGTAYEQYF.

The J gene is TRBJ1-6, the V gene TRBV5-4; 9 nucleotides match TRBD1. The V gene's germline CDR1 is SGHNT and CDR2 YYREEE (reference sequence). The CDR3 length is 15 residues. J lost 8 bases, V lost 3 bases, and 6 bases had no gene match. Here the CDR3 reads CASSSLGQGDSPLHF. The DNA for the CDR3 is TGTGCCAGCAGCTCCCTGGGACAGGGCGATTCACCCCTCCACTTT.

V gene TRBV3-1 (or the pseudogene TRBV3-2) combines with J gene TRBJ2-5; D is perhaps TRBD2 (6 bases). V was shortened by 3 bases and J by 0 bases, with 29 bases between the two germline ends. The CDR3 consists of 21 residues. CDR1 and CDR2 (germline): LGHDT, YNNKEL (reference sequence). Written as DNA, the CDR3 is TGTGCCAGCAGCCACTTTGTTGGTTGGGACTCGAAAGAAAGACACCAAGAGACCCAGTACTTC. Amino acids: CASSHFVGWDSKERHQETQYF.

J is TRBJ2-7 and V is TRBV7-9, with D maybe TRBD1 (6 bases). The CDR3 consists of 13 residues. Per the germline V gene, CDR1 is SEHNR and CDR2 is FQNEAQ (reference sequence). Trimming shortened V by 4 bases and J by 2 bases, and 9 bases separated the two germline ends. CDR3 in amino acids: CASSSSGAYEQYF. CDR3 coding DNA: TGTGCCAGCAGCTCTTCAGGGGCCTACGAGCAGTACTTC.

This clone was detected a few times. The J gene is TRBJ2-7, the V gene TRBV7-2, with 9 bases identical to TRBD2. Germline trimming cut 5 bases from V and 7 bases from J; bases unmatched to any gene: 9. This CDR3 region has 14 residues. The germline CDR1 and CDR2 sequences are SGHTA and FQGNSA. DNA of the CDR3: TGTGCCAGCAGCCCCAAGACGCGGGGGGGAGAGCAGTACTTC. It codes for CASSPKTRGGEQYF.